This TCR beta chain was obtained from a study of long-term antiretroviral therapy in people with HIV. Study-wide points: Older ART regimens may have been in use when blood was drawn between the mid-2000s and the late 2010s.

To note about this clone: The antigen remains undetermined.

Researchers report immunoSEQ v3.0 was run at survey level. Some clones are missing from TCRdb's copy, which holds only in-frame ones; the method was immunoSEQ multiplex PCR. Of more than 15,000 clones detected, roughly 75% appear once; the ten largest clones hold 12% to 15%. The CDR3 sequence is 13 residues long. The germline CDR1 and CDR2 sequences are SGHVS and FQNEAQ. The V and J ends lost 6 bases and 8 bases respectively, with 11 bases between them. The genes are TRBV7-8 and TRBJ1-6, with a weak D call TRBD1 (5 bases). This sequence originates from a woman aged 25-40 years with HIV. The starting material was unsorted PBMCs, obtained 2.9 years after starting antiretroviral therapy. CDR3 residues: CASSLGEYSPLHF. CDR3 nucleotide sequence: TGTGCCAGCAGTCTAGGGGAGTATTCACCCCTCCACTTT.